This T cell receptor beta chain stems from a study of blood T cell repertoires in COVID-19. Study overall: COVID-19 samples from acute and convalescent phases originated in the United States, Italy and Spain. T cells, B-cell-depleted T cells, or PBMCs provided the cDNA or gDNA that served as material.

This CDR3 has 16 amino acids. Per germline, CDR1 MNHNS and CDR2 SASEGT. V lost 3 bases to trimming and J lost 0 bases; unmatched junction nucleotides: 2. This clone has just a few counts. As originally analysed: Quantification of nucleated cells was approximated via reference gene primer amplification. The protocol was immunoSEQ multiplex PCR, while the TCRdb copy is restricted to in-frame clones and leaves out a portion. V and J calls and clone size are given by that table; D and trimming were obtained from the DNA. The data hold tens of thousands of clones, with approximately 90% observed a single time.

This chain joins TRBV6-1 and TRBJ2-1, with TRBD2 matching over 10 bases. The specimen sequenced was peripheral blood. The receptor comes from a woman aged 55-69 years with acute or convalescent COVID-19. This CDR3 reads CASSDLAGASYNEQFF. The CDR3 nucleotides are TGTGCCAGCAGTGACCTAGCGGGGGCCTCCTACAATGAGCAGTTCTTC.